The next 13 T cell receptor beta chains were all read from a single sample in a study of shared clonotypes between healthy human individuals (dated by TCRdb to 2019 to 2021). The library was made by the immunoSEQ multiplex PCR assay. TCRdb provides this immuneACCESS table in a form limited to in-frame rearrangements. Some clones are lacking; in checked studies, under half of them reflect an unresolved V gene, and why the rest are absent is not known. Across this sample there are about 690,000 clones, with around 90% seen only once. Approximately 35% of the sample comes from the top ten. The specimen sequenced was memory CD8+ T cells from PBMCs. Read against the paper, the sample's cell subset or site label means: CD45RO+ cells pooled with CCR7-negative TemRA cells. The receptors stem from a young man in good health. Some clones in this sample may be carry-over from other donors' samples.

This clone was picked up one time. The V and J genes are TRBV13 and TRBJ2-7, with TRBD1 identical over 8 bases. Losses at the gene ends were 5 bases for V and 3 bases for J; bases not matched to a gene: 18. The CDR3 contains 18 residues. Germline V gives CDR1 PRHDT, CDR2 FYEKMQ (reference sequence). This CDR3 reads CASSPPGTGIPMYYEQYF. The DNA for the CDR3 is TGTGCCAGCAGCCCCCCCGGGACAGGAATCCCCATGTACTACGAGCAGTACTTC. Filled out from reference TRBV13 and TRBJ2-7, the complete variable domain reads AAGVIQSPRHLIKEKRETATLKCYPIPRHDTVYWYQQGPGQDPQFLISFYEKMQSDKGSIPDRFSAQQFSDYHSELNMSSLELGDSALYFCASSPPGTGIPMYYEQYFGPGTRLTVT.

The chain couples TRBV7-9 to TRBJ1-4, with 7 positions matching TRBD1. This CDR3 region has 15 residues. Germline CDR1 and CDR2: SEHNR and FQNEAQ (reference sequence). V shed 5 bases and J 5 bases; nucleotides not matched to a gene: 8. The CDR3 region has the DNA TGTGCCAGCAGCCATCGACAGGGAGGAAATGAAAAACTGTTTTTT. Translated, it gives CASSHRQGGNEKLFF.

CDR3 residues: CASRDRGYSNQPQHF. The CDR3 DNA is TGTGCCAGCAGAGACAGGGGTTATAGCAATCAGCCCCAGCATTTT. This chain joins TRBV6-1 and TRBJ1-5, with TRBD1 matching 8 bases. Per the germline V gene, CDR1 is MNHNS and CDR2 is SASEGT. J lost 0 bases, V lost 6 bases, and 4 bases had no gene match. The CDR3 totals 15 residues.

This chain links TRBV19 with TRBJ2-6; 7 bases are shared with TRBD1. The CDR3 contains 24 residues. Germline V gene data show CDR1 as LNHDA and CDR2 as SQIVND (reference sequence). The ends lost 6 bases at V and 0 bases at J; junction bases unmatched: 29. The CDR3 protein is CASSDKTGLIHRAAGRSGANVLTF. CDR3 sequence (DNA): TGTGCCAGTAGCGACAAGACAGGGTTGATCCACAGGGCTGCGGGTCGCTCTGGGGCCAACGTCCTGACTTTC.

This clone turned up a few times. V usage is TRBV10-1 and J usage is TRBJ1-5; weak D call: TRBD1 (5 bases). In germline, CDR1 is WNHNN, CDR2 SYGVQD (reference sequence). With 6 bases removed from V and 1 base from J, the gap between germline ends came to 19 bases. This CDR3 contains 17 residues. The CDR3 reads CASRPATRGKSNQPQHF. DNA for the CDR3: TGCGCCAGCAGGCCCGCCACGAGGGGAAAGAGCAATCAGCCCCAGCATTTT.

The V gene is TRBV14, the J gene TRBJ1-3; D is possibly TRBD1 (6 bases). The CDR3 totals 14 residues. V was pared by 4 bases and J by 4 bases, with 11 bases between. Germline values: CDR1 SGHDN, CDR2 FVKESK. CDR3 sequence: CASSPGVPGNTIYF. The DNA for the CDR3 is TGTGCCAGCAGCCCAGGGGTCCCAGGAAACACCATATATTTT.

This chain links TRBV27 with TRBJ2-7; D remains ambiguous. CDR1 and CDR2 (germline): MNHEY, SMNVEV (reference sequence). CDR3 size: 16 residues. V was clipped by 5 bases and J by 3 bases, with 20 bases between them. CDR3 DNA: TGTGCCAGCAGTCCATTGGTAGTAGATCACCACTACGAGCAGTACTTC. Translation: CASSPLVVDHHYEQYF.

The chain recombines TRBV30 with TRBJ1-2; no firm D call. Germline-derived CDR1 and CDR2 are GTSNPN and SVGIG (reference sequence). Trimming cost V 1 base and J 5 bases, with 14 bases left between them. The CDR3 has 14 residues. CDR3 loop: CAWSGFWSRYGYTF. The CDR3 DNA is TGTGCCTGGAGTGGTTTCTGGAGTAGGTATGGCTACACCTTC. Drawing the rest from reference TRBV30 and TRBJ1-2, the complete variable domain is SQTIHQWPATLVQPVGSPLSLECTVEGTSNPNLYWYRQAAGRGLQLLFYSVGIGQISSEVPQNLSASRPQDRQFILSSKKLLLSDSGFYLCAWSGFWSRYGYTFGSGTRLTVV.

CDR3 DNA: TGTGCCAGCAGTGAGACCCGGGACAGGTTCTACGAGCAGTACTTC. Its translation: CASSETRDRFYEQYF. The chain links TRBV2 to TRBJ2-7; 8 bases agree with TRBD1. Germline values: CDR1 SNHLY, CDR2 FYNNEI. This CDR3 has 15 residues. Unmatched junction bases numbered 7, after V lost 3 bases and J lost 3 bases. Looking up the rest from reference TRBV2 and TRBJ2-7 gives the full variable domain: EPEVTQTPSHQVTQMGQEVILRCVPISNHLYFYWYRQILGQKVEFLVSFYNNEISEKSEIFDDQFSVERPDGSNFTLKIRSTKLEDSAMYFCASSETRDRFYEQYFGPGTRLTVT.

The chain recombines TRBV11-2 with TRBJ2-4; D remains ambiguous. This CDR3 is 17 amino acids long. The V gene's germline CDR1 is SGHAT and CDR2 FQNNGV. Trimming removed 1 base at V and 0 bases at J, with 13 bases between. The CDR3 DNA follows: TGTGCCAGCAGCTTAGGGGGTTCTAGACTAGCCAAAAACATTCAGTACTTC. It is translated as CASSLGGSRLAKNIQYF.

V is TRBV7-9 and J is TRBJ2-3; D remains ambiguous. Trimming removed 5 bases from V and 7 bases from J, with 13 bases in between. CDR1 is SEHNR and CDR2 is FQNEAQ in the germline V gene (reference sequence). The CDR3 has 13 amino acids. The DNA for the CDR3 is TGTGCCAGCAGCCCCCCCGGTCCCAATACGCAGTATTTT. Protein: CASSPPGPNTQYF.

The chain couples TRBV9 to TRBJ2-1; tentatively, D is TRBD1 (5 bases). Germline CDR1 SGDLS, CDR2 YYNGEE. The CDR3 is made up of 15 amino acids. Trimming removed 0 bases at V and 9 bases at J, with 16 bases between. CDR3 amino acids: CASSVATGMVGEQFF. In DNA form, the CDR3 reads TGTGCCAGCAGCGTAGCTACAGGTATGGTCGGTGAGCAGTTCTTC. The full variable domain, rest sourced from reference TRBV9 and TRBJ2-1, is DSGVTQTPKHLITATGQRVTLRCSPRSGDLSVYWYQQSLDQGLQFLIQYYNGEERAKGNILERFSAQQFPDLHSELNLSSLELGDSALYFCASSVATGMVGEQFFGPGTRLTVL.

This chain joins TRBV4-3 and TRBJ2-2, with D tentatively TRBD2 (6 bases). The length of the CDR3 is 15 residues. V lost 0 bases to trimming and J lost 5 bases, with 10 bases between them. CDR1 and CDR2 from the germline V gene are LGHNA and YSLEER. This chain's CDR3 is CASSQDLAGTGELFF. DNA of the CDR3: TGCGCCAGCAGCCAAGATCTTGCGGGAACCGGGGAGCTGTTTTTT.